A selection of T cell receptor beta chains follows, all from one sample in a study of blood T cell repertoires in COVID-19. Clones were read by immunoSEQ multiplex PCR, and TCRdb kept only the in-frame ones, dropping some. The top ten clones hold 2% to 3% of a sample with over 200,000 clones, around four fifths of them seen once. The sample consisted of peripheral blood. The receptor set was obtained from a woman aged 40 to 50 with active or convalescent COVID-19. Both conserved end residues are part of each CDR3. D genes are given only for firm matches. Clone size, where shown, is once, few, many, or a class for clones that have expanded.

J: TRBJ1-2
V: TRBV6-2/TRBV6-3
D: .
size: few
CDR3: CASSYVGVKGYTF
DNA: TGTGCCAGCAGTTACGTCGGGGTCAAGGGCTACACCTTC

J: TRBJ2-7
V: TRBV19
D: TRBD2
size: .
CDR3: CASSTVLAGGLEQYF
DNA: TGTGCCAGTAGTACAGTACTAGCGGGAGGCCTCGAGCAGTACTTC

J: TRBJ1-3
V: TRBV5-6
D: TRBD1
size: .
CDR3: CASSLSNAGGYGNTIYF
DNA: TGTGCCAGCAGCTTGTCGAACGCAGGGGGCTATGGAAACACCATATATTTT

J: TRBJ1-3
V: TRBV4-1
D: TRBD1
size: .
CDR3: CASSLQGSTIYF
DNA: TGCGCCAGCAGCTTACAGGGGAGCACCATATATTTT

J: TRBJ2-7
V: TRBV9
D: TRBD2
size: .
CDR3: CASSVSGTSSYEQYF
DNA: TGTGCCAGCAGCGTCAGCGGGACTTCCTCCTACGAGCAGTACTTC

J: TRBJ1-2
V: TRBV6-5
D: .
size: .
CDR3: CASRRQGVNYGYTF
DNA: TGTGCCAGCAGGCGGCAGGGCGTTAACTATGGCTACACCTTC

J: TRBJ1-6
V: TRBV2
D: .
size: .
CDR3: CASSESRLSYNSPLHF
DNA: TGTGCCAGCAGTGAGAGCAGACTCTCCTATAATTCACCCCTCCACTTT

J: TRBJ1-1
V: TRBV7-9
D: .
size: .
CDR3: CASSGPGTEAFF
DNA: TGTGCCAGCAGCGGTCCCGGGACTGAAGCTTTCTTT

J: TRBJ1-6
V: TRBV7-2
D: .
size: .
CDR3: CASSPFGRSRRNSPLHF
DNA: TGTGCCAGCAGCCCCTTTGGGAGGAGCAGGAGGAATTCACCCCTCCACTTT

J: TRBJ2-7
V: TRBV2
D: .
size: .
CDR3: CASKRQGRTAGYEQYF
DNA: TGTGCCAGCAAGAGGCAGGGGAGAACTGCCGGCTACGAGCAGTACTTC

J: TRBJ2-7
V: TRBV5-1
D: TRBD1
size: .
CDR3: CASSLELAGTGSYEQYF
DNA: TGCGCCAGCAGCTTGGAATTAGCCGGGACAGGGTCCTACGAGCAGTACTTC

J: TRBJ2-7
V: TRBV18
D: TRBD1
size: .
CDR3: CASSDGTGPSEQYF
DNA: TGTGCCAGCTCAGACGGGACAGGCCCCTCTGAGCAGTACTTC

J: TRBJ1-1
V: TRBV4-3
D: TRBD1
size: .
CDR3: CASSHLQGLGSEAFF
DNA: TGCGCCAGCAGCCATCTACAGGGGTTGGGGTCCGAAGCTTTCTTT

J: TRBJ1-3
V: TRBV2
D: .
size: .
CDR3: CASRERQFFGNTIYF
DNA: TGTGCCAGCAGGGAACGACAGTTCTTTGGAAACACCATATATTTT

J: TRBJ1-5
V: TRBV5-1
D: .
size: .
CDR3: CASSSDTDQPQHF
DNA: TGCGCCAGCAGCTCGGACACAGATCAGCCCCAGCATTTT

J: TRBJ2-7
V: TRBV5-1
D: TRBD2
size: few
CDR3: CASSFGTSGGLYEQYF
DNA: TGCGCCAGCAGCTTCGGGACTAGCGGGGGGCTCTACGAGCAGTACTTC

J: TRBJ2-3
V: TRBV5-1
D: TRBD1
size: .
CDR3: CASTPEKTGGTDTQYF
DNA: TGCGCCAGCACCCCAGAAAAGACAGGGGGGACAGATACGCAGTATTTT

J: TRBJ2-1
V: TRBV27
D: .
size: .
CDR3: CASSLLTFSYNEQFF
DNA: TGTGCCAGCAGTTTACTTACTTTCTCCTACAATGAGCAGTTCTTC

J: TRBJ1-1
V: TRBV7-9
D: .
size: .
CDR3: CASSLDMNTEAFF
DNA: TGTGCCAGCAGCTTGGACATGAACACTGAAGCTTTCTTT

J: TRBJ1-1
V: TRBV14
D: .
size: .
CDR3: CASSRGFNTEAFF
DNA: TGTGCCAGCAGCCGGGGCTTTAACACTGAAGCTTTCTTT

J: TRBJ1-1
V: TRBV7-3
D: TRBD1
size: .
CDR3: CASSPNTGGTEAFF
DNA: TGTGCCAGCAGCCCCAATACAGGGGGGACTGAAGCTTTCTTT

J: TRBJ2-3
V: TRBV7-3
D: .
size: .
CDR3: CASSLTGQTTDTQYF
DNA: TGTGCCAGCAGCTTGACCGGACAGACCACAGATACGCAGTATTTT

J: TRBJ2-7
V: TRBV28
D: TRBD1
size: .
CDR3: CASSPPGQRLEQYF
DNA: TGTGCCAGCAGTCCTCCGGGACAGCGCCTGGAGCAGTACTTC

J: TRBJ2-6
V: TRBV5-1
D: .
size: .
CDR3: CASSLYSGANVLTF
DNA: TGCGCCAGCAGCTTGTACTCTGGGGCCAACGTCCTGACTTTC

J: TRBJ2-1
V: TRBV24-1
D: .
size: .
CDR3: CATSDPGAGDEQFF
DNA: TGTGCCACCAGTGACCCGGGGGCGGGAGACGAGCAGTTCTTC

J: TRBJ1-1
V: TRBV5-6
D: .
size: .
CDR3: CASSLLGAGTKTAFF
DNA: TGTGCCAGCAGCTTGTTGGGAGCGGGAACTAAAACGGCTTTCTTT

J: TRBJ1-4
V: TRBV6-5
D: .
size: few
CDR3: CASVAGATNEKLFF
DNA: TGTGCCAGCGTCGCGGGCGCGACTAATGAAAAACTGTTTTTT

J: TRBJ2-7
V: TRBV5-1
D: .
size: .
CDR3: CASSPGRGYEQYF
DNA: TGCGCCAGCAGCCCGGGGAGAGGCTACGAGCAGTACTTC

J: TRBJ1-5
V: TRBV12-5
D: .
size: .
CDR3: CASGTSPNFGDSNQPQHF
DNA: TGTGCTAGTGGCACCTCCCCAAATTTCGGGGATAGCAATCAGCCCCAGCATTTT

J: TRBJ2-7
V: TRBV5-1
D: TRBD1
size: .
CDR3: CASSSRQGTYEQYF
DNA: TGCGCCAGCAGCTCGAGACAGGGGACCTACGAGCAGTACTTC

J: TRBJ1-1
V: TRBV19
D: .
size: once
CDR3: CASRKERNTEAFF
DNA: TGTGCCAGTAGGAAGGAGCGGAACACTGAAGCTTTCTTT

J: TRBJ2-1
V: TRBV6-2/TRBV6-3
D: .
size: .
CDR3: CASSYNVRKQFF
DNA: TGTGCCAGCAGTTATAACGTCAGAAAGCAGTTCTTC

J: TRBJ2-3
V: TRBV5-1
D: .
size: .
CDR3: CASYDSPSSPDTQYF
DNA: TGCGCCAGCTACGACAGTCCCTCCTCCCCAGATACGCAGTATTTT

J: TRBJ1-1
V: TRBV4-3
D: .
size: .
CDR3: CASSQELTRGTEAFF
DNA: TGCGCCAGCAGCCAAGAGTTGACTAGGGGCACTGAAGCTTTCTTT

J: TRBJ1-6
V: TRBV5-1
D: TRBD1
size: .
CDR3: CASSFDRGANSPLHF
DNA: TGCGCCAGCAGCTTTGACAGGGGAGCTAATTCACCCCTCCACTTT

J: TRBJ2-1
V: TRBV9
D: .
size: .
CDR3: CASSVGERYNEQFF
DNA: TGTGCCAGCAGCGTAGGGGAGCGCTACAATGAGCAGTTCTTC

J: TRBJ1-4
V: TRBV30
D: TRBD1
size: .
CDR3: CAWSDPGQGLKLFF
DNA: TGTGCCTGGAGCGACCCGGGACAGGGTTTAAAACTGTTTTTT

J: TRBJ2-3
V: TRBV6-5
D: TRBD2
size: .
CDR3: CASSYTGGSTDTQYF
DNA: TGTGCCAGCAGTTACACGGGGGGTAGCACAGATACGCAGTATTTT

J: TRBJ1-3
V: TRBV25-1
D: TRBD1
size: .
CDR3: CASSDPGQGDGNTIYF
DNA: TGTGCCAGCAGTGACCCAGGACAGGGAGATGGAAACACCATATATTTT

J: TRBJ2-1
V: TRBV24-1
D: .
size: .
CDR3: CATSDPGGLRSYNEQFF
DNA: TGTGCCACCAGTGATCCCGGGGGGCTCCGCTCCTACAATGAGCAGTTCTTC

J: TRBJ1-5
V: TRBV5-8
D: .
size: .
CDR3: CASSLADSNQPQHF
DNA: TGTGCCAGCAGCTTGGCAGATAGCAATCAGCCCCAGCATTTT

J: TRBJ1-2
V: TRBV30
D: TRBD1
size: .
CDR3: CASRRDRGIEGYTF
DNA: TGTGCCTCACGGCGGGACAGGGGAATAGAGGGCTACACCTTC

J: TRBJ2-5
V: TRBV3-1/TRBV3-2
D: .
size: .
CDR3: CASSRIRDKQETQYF
DNA: TGTGCCAGCAGCCGGATCCGGGACAAACAAGAGACCCAGTACTTC

J: TRBJ1-1
V: TRBV19
D: TRBD1
size: .
CDR3: CASSTQPGQGKTEAFF
DNA: TGTGCCAGTAGTACCCAACCGGGACAGGGGAAGACTGAAGCTTTCTTT

J: TRBJ1-2
V: TRBV7-2
D: TRBD1
size: .
CDR3: CASSFQGAPIGGYTF
DNA: TGTGCCAGCAGCTTTCAGGGGGCGCCAATTGGTGGCTACACCTTC

J: TRBJ2-1
V: TRBV24-1
D: TRBD2
size: .
CDR3: CATSDFSRASGSYNEQFF
DNA: TGTGCCACCAGTGATTTCAGCCGGGCTAGCGGGAGTTACAATGAGCAGTTCTTC

J: TRBJ2-1
V: TRBV9
D: .
size: .
CDR3: CASSETGGDEQFF
DNA: TGTGCCAGCAGCGAGACCGGCGGCGATGAGCAGTTCTTC